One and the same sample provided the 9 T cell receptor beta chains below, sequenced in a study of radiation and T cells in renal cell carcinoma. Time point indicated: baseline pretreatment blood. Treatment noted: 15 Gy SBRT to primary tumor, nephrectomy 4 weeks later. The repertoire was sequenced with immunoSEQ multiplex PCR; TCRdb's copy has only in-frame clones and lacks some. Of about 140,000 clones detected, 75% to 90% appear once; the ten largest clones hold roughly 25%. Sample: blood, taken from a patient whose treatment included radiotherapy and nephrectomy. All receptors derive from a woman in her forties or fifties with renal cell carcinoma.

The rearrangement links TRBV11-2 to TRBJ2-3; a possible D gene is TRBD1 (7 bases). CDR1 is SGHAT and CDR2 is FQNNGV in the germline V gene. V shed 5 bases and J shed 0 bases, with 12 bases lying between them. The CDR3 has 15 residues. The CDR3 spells CASSLRGTSTDTQYF. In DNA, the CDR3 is TGTGCCAGCAGCCTCAGGGGGACTAGCACAGATACGCAGTATTTT.

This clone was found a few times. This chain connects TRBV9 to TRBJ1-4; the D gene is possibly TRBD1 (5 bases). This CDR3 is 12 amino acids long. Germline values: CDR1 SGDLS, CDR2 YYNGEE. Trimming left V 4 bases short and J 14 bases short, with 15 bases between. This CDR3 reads CASSTDGTRLFF. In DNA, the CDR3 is TGTGCCAGCAGCACTGATGGGACGCGGCTGTTTTTT.

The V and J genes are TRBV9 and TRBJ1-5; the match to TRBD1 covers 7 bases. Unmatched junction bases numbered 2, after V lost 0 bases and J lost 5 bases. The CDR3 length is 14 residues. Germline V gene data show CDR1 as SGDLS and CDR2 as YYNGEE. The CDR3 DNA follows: TGTGCCAGCAGCGTAGGGCAGGGGGATCAGCCCCAGCATTTT. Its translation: CASSVGQGDQPQHF.

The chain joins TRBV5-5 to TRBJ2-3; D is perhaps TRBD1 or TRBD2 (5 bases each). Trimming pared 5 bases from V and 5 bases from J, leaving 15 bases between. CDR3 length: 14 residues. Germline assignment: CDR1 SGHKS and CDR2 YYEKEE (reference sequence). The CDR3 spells CASRWDPAEDTQYF. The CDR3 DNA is TGTGCCAGCAGATGGGACCCAGCGGAAGATACGCAGTATTTT. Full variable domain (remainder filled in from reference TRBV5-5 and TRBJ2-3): DAGVTQSPTHLIKTRGQQVTLRCSPISGHKSVSWYQQVLGQGPQFIFQYYEKEERGRGNFPDRFSARQFPNYSSELNVNALLLGDSALYLCASRWDPAEDTQYFGPGTRLTVL.

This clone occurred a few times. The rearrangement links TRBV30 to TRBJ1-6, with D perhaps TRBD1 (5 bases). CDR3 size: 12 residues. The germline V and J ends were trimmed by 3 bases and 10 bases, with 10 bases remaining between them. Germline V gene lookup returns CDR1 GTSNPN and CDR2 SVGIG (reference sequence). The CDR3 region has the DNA TGTGCCTGGAGGGGGACCAGCTCACCCCTCCACTTT. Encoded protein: CAWRGTSSPLHF.

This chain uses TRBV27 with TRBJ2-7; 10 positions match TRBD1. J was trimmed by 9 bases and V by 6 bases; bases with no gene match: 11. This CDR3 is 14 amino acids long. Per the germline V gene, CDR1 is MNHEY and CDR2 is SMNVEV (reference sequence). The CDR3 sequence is CASSLGQGFEGQYF. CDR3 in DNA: TGTGCCAGCAGCCTGGGACAGGGGTTCGAAGGGCAGTACTTC.

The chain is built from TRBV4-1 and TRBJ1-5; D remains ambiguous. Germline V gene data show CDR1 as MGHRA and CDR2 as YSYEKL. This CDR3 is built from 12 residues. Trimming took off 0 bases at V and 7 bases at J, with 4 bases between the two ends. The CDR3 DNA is TGCGCCAGCAGCCAAGAAGGGCAGCCCCAGCATTTT. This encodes CASSQEGQPQHF.

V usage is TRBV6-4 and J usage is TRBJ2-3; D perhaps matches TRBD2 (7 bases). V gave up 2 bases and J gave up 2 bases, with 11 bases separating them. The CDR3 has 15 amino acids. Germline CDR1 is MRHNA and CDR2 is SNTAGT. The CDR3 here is CASSDEGGATDTQYF. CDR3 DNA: TGTGCCAGCAGTGACGAAGGGGGGGCCACAGATACGCAGTATTTT.

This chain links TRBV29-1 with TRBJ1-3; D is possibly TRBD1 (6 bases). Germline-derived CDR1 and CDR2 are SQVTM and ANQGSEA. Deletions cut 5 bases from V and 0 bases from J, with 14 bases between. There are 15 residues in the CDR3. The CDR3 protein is CSVLTGPLSGNTIYF. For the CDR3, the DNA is TGCAGCGTTCTTACAGGGCCCCTCTCTGGAAACACCATATATTTT.